This TCR beta chain was retrieved from a study of blood T cell repertoires in COVID-19. Across the study: Acute-phase and convalescent COVID-19 samples originated in the United States, Italy and Spain. Nucleic acid was either cDNA or gDNA, and it came from T cells, B-cell-depleted T cells, or PBMCs.

In the original analysis: Reference gene primer amplification in the assay estimated nucleated cell counts. TCRdb's table, derived via immunoSEQ multiplex PCR, lists solely in-frame clones and lacks some. V, J and clone size are those of that table, while D and trimming were read from the DNA. Found here are roughly 330,000 clones, around four fifths of them singletons; the top ten hold about 1.2%. The germline CDR1 and CDR2 sequences are GTSNPN and SVGIG (reference sequence). This CDR3 has 16 amino acids. The V gene end was trimmed by 5 bases and the J gene end by 5 bases; junction bases not matched to a gene: 13.

The sequenced material came from peripheral blood. This clonotype was sampled from a woman aged 50 to 60 with acute or convalescent COVID-19. This chain joins TRBV30 and TRBJ2-3, with 10 nucleotides matching TRBD1. The CDR3 reads CAWRGGQGRGGDTQYF. The CDR3 bases are TGTGCCTGGCGGGGGGGACAGGGGAGGGGAGGAGATACGCAGTATTTT.